This section outlines one T cell receptor (beta chain) sequence together with its context. This clone appeared a few times. Its antigen specificity is not known. Base qualities were left out, and no much larger clone turns up one base away. The data belong to a study of blood T cell repertoires in COVID-19 (dated by TCRdb to about 2020). Background on the whole study: Collaborator samples came from the United States, Italy and Spain and covered acute and convalescent phases of COVID-19. The material from the prospective study consisted of cDNA or gDNA derived from T cells, B-cell-depleted T cells, or PBMCs. Subjects who had been exposed to COVID-19, were actively infected with it, or had recovered from it provided the deeply sampled blood TCRbeta repertoires that made up the dataset. The repertoires were released in a freely available public database meant as a resource for research on the immune response to SARS-CoV-2. The samples were drawn from two sources: the first 160 participants of the ongoing ImmuneRACE study, and 950 to 1,500 subjects contributed by 6 global collaborators. Nearly every sample came with metadata listing a de-identified subject ID, COVID-19 status, age in years and sex. Where HLA class I and class II types were available, the types were taken from metadata supplied by the sample provider, not from assay-based typing.

Each collaborating institution followed its own protocols to collect whole blood in K2EDTA tubes. For TCRbeta analysis, collaborator samples were shipped as frozen whole blood, as isolated PBMCs, or as DNA extracted from either sample type. Looking up the germline V gene (reference sequence) yields CDR1 GTSNPN and CDR2 SVGIG. Its CDR3 holds 13 amino acids, cysteine through phenylalanine. Only the CDR3 region is kept as DNA, spanning 39 bases read in frame from base 1. Trimmed from V: 2 bases; trimmed from J: 8 bases; junction bases lacking a gene match: 7. Findings and caveats that apply to the study as a whole: The amount of clinical and demographic metadata varied by source and participant and was provided uncurated.

TCRbeta CDR3 regions were amplified from genomic DNA by means of the immunoSEQ Assay, a bias-controlled multiplex PCR. The paper's processing steps were these. Nucleated cell counts per sample were estimated from amplification of reference gene primers within the assay. Sequence reads were collapsed and filtered to measure the absolute abundance of every unique TCRbeta CDR3 rearrangement. For each sample, productive Simpson clonality was calculated as the square root of Simpson's diversity index across productive rearrangements. The table was pulled from immuneACCESS by TCRdb, which kept in-frame rearrangements only. Such tables lose some clones; where checked, under half of the loss comes from unresolved V genes, and the rest has no known cause. For V, J and clone size, that table is used; D and trimming come from the DNA. The sample table shows around 280,000 clones, and around 87% are seen once. The ten biggest clones cover 1% to 1.5% of the sample.

Sequenced input: peripheral blood. This chain is built from TRBV30 and TRBJ1-1, with 8 bases matching TRBD1. The TCR comes from a man aged 65-85 years with acute or convalescent COVID-19. At the DNA level, the sequence is TGTGCCTGGAGTCCCCAGGGGGCGGGAGAAGCTTTCTTT. This translates into CAWSPQGAGEAFF.